This TCR beta chain was observed in a study of CD8 T cells in Susac syndrome. The authors negatively isolated CD8+ and CD4+ T cells and FACS-enriched TEMRA cells. An amount of RNA that ranged from roughly 0.45 to 1 ug was reverse transcribed with random hexamers. TCRdb processed the immunoSEQ multiplex PCR reads anew with MiXCR; each CDR3 protein has one entry. This table holds approximately 200,000 distinct CDR3 sequences, almost 96% found once. The CDR3 runs to 12 residues. V shed 6 bases and J shed 4 bases, with 8 bases lying between them. CDR1 and CDR2 from the germline V gene are SEHNR and FQNEAQ (reference sequence).

The sequencing sample was made of CD4+ T cells from PBMCs. This receptor was identified in a human donor with multiple sclerosis. The chain combines TRBV7-9 with TRBJ2-3; D remains ambiguous. For the CDR3, the DNA is TGTGCCAGCAGATCAAATCCAGATACGCAGTATTTT. It is translated as CASRSNPDTQYF.